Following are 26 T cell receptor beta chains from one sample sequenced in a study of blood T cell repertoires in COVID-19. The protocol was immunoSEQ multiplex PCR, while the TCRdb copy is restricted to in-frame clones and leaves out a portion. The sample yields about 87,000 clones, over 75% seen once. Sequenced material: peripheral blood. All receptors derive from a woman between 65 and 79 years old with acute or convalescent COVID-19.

CDR3: CAGSDDSTDTQYF. The CDR3 DNA sequence: TGTGCCGGGAGTGACGATAGCACAGATACGCAGTATTTT. The chain uses TRBV7-9 and TRBJ2-3; perhaps TRBD2 as D (5 bases). V lost 11 bases and J 0 bases, leaving 12 bases between the germline ends. CDR1 and CDR2 from the germline V gene are SEHNR and FQNEAQ (reference sequence). CDR3 length: 13 amino acids. The full variable domain, in which reference TRBV7-9 and TRBJ2-3 provide the parts outside the CDR3, is DTGVSQNPRHKITKRGQNVTFRCDPISEHNRLYWYRQTLGQGPEFLTYFQNEAQLEKSRLLSDRFSAERPKGSFSTLEIQRTEQGDSAMYLCAGSDDSTDTQYFGPGTRLTVL.

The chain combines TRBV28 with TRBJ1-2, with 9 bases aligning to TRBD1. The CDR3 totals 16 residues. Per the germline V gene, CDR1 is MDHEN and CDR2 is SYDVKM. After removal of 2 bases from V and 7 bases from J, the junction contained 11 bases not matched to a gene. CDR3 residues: CASSLPGQGFFSGYTF. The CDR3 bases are TGTGCCAGCAGTTTACCGGGACAGGGCTTTTTCAGTGGCTACACCTTC.

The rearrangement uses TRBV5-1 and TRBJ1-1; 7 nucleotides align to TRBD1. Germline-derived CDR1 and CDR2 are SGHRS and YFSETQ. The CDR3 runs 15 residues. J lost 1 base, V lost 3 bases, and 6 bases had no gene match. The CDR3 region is CASSSDGTANTEAFF. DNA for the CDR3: TGCGCCAGCAGCTCGGATGGGACAGCGAACACTGAAGCTTTCTTT.

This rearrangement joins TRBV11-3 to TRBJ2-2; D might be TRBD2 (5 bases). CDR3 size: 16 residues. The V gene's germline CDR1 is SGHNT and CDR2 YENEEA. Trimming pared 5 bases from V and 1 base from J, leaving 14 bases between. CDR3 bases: TGTGCCAGCAGCCCATCTTTCGGGATGAACACCGGGGAGCTGTTTTTT. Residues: CASSPSFGMNTGELFF.

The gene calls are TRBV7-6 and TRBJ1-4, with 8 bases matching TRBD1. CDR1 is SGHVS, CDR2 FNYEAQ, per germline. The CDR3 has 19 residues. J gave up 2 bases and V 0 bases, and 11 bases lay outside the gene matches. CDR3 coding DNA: TGTGCCAGCAGCTTAGCCGGGACAGGATCACTGGGCACTAATGAAAAACTGTTTTTT. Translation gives CASSLAGTGSLGTNEKLFF. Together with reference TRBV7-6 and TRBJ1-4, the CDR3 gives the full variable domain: GAGVSQSPRYKVTKRGQDVALRCDPISGHVSLYWYRQALGQGPEFLTYFNYEAQQDKSGLPNDRFSAERPEGSISTLTIQRTEQRDSAMYRCASSLAGTGSLGTNEKLFFGSGTQLSVL.

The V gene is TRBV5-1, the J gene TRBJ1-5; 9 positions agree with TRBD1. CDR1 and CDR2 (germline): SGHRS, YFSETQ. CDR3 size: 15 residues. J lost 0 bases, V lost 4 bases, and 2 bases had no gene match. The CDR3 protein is CASSKTGGSNQPQHF. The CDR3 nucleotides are TGCGCCAGCAGCAAGACAGGGGGTAGCAATCAGCCCCAGCATTTT.

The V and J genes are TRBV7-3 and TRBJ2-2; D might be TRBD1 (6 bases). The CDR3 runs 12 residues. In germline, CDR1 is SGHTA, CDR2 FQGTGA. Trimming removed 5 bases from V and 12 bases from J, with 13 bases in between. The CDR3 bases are TGTGCCAGCAGCCCGTCCCGGGACAAGCTGTTTTTT. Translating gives CASSPSRDKLFF.

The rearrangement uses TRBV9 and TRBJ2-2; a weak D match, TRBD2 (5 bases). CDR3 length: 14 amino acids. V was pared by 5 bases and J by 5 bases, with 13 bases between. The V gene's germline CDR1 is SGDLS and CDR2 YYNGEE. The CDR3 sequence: CASSSLVSTGELFF. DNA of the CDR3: TGTGCCAGCAGTTCACTAGTATCGACCGGGGAGCTGTTTTTT.

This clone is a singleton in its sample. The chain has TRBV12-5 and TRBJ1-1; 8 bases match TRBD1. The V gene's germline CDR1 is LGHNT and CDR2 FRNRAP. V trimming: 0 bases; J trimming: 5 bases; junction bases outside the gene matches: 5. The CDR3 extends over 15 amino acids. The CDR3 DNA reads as TGTGCTAGTGGTTTGGTTCAGGGGGCGTTGACTGAAGCTTTCTTT. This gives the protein CASGLVQGALTEAFF.

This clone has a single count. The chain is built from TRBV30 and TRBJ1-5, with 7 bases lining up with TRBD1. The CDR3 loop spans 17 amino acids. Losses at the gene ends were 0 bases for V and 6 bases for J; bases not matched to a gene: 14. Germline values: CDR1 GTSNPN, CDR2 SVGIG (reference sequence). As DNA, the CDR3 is TGTGCCTGGAGTGTACCTTTTGGGATGGCAGGGGGTCAGCCCCAGCATTTT. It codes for CAWSVPFGMAGGQPQHF.

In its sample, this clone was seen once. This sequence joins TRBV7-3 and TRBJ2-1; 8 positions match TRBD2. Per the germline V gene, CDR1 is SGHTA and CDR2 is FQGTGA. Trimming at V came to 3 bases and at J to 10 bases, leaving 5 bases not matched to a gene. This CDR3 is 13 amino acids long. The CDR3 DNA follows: TGTGCCAGCAGCTTGGCGGGGGGTGTGGAGCAGTTCTTC. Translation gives CASSLAGGVEQFF. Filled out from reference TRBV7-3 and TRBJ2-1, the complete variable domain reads GAGVSQTPSNKVTEKGKYVELRCDPISGHTALYWYRQSLGQGPEFLIYFQGTGAADDSGLPNDRFFAVRPEGSVSTLKIQRTERGDSAVYLCASSLAGGVEQFFGPGTRLTVL.

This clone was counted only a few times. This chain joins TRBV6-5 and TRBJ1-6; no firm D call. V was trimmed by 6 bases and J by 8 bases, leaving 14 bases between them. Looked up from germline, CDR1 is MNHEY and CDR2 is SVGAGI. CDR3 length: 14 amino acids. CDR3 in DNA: TGTGCCAGCAGCCCGGCGTCTAGGTATTCACCCCTCCACTTT. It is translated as CASSPASRYSPLHF.

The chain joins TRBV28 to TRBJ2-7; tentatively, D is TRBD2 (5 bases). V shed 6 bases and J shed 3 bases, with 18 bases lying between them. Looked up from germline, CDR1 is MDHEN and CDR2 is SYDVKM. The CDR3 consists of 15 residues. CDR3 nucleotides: TGTGCCAGCAGCCCAACCGGGATGGACGACTACGAGCAGTACTTC. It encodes CASSPTGMDDYEQYF.

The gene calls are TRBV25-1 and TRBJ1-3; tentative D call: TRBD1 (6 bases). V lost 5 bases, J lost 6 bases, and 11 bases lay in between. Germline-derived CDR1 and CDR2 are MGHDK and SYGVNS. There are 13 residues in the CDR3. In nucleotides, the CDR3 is TGTGCCAGCAGTAGACAGGAGGCAAACACCATATATTTT. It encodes CASSRQEANTIYF.

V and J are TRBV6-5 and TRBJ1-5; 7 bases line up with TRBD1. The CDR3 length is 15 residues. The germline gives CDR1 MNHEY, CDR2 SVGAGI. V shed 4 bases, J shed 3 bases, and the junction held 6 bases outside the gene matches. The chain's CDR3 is CASSSGTAANQPQHF. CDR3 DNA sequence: TGTGCCAGCAGTTCCGGGACAGCGGCCAATCAGCCCCAGCATTTT.

The CDR3 protein is CASSLDAGTNEKLFF. CDR3 nucleotides: TGCGCCAGCAGCTTGGACGCCGGAACTAATGAAAAACTGTTTTTT. The chain uses TRBV5-1 and TRBJ1-4; no clear D gene. CDR1 is SGHRS and CDR2 is YFSETQ in the germline V gene. V was pared by 0 bases and J by 1 base, with 7 bases between. This CDR3 is 15 amino acids long.

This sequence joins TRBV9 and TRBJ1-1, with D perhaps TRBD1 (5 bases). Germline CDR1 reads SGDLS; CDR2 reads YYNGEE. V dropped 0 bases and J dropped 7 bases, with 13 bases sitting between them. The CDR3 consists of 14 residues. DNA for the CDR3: TGTGCCAGCAGCGTAGAGGGGCATTGGGGTGAAGCTTTCTTT. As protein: CASSVEGHWGEAFF.

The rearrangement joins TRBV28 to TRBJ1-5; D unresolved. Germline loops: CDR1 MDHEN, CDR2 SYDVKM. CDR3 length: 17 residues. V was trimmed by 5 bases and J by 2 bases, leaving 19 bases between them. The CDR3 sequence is CASSQNAGSIGNQPQHF. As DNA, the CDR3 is TGTGCCAGCAGTCAGAACGCCGGGAGCATCGGCAATCAGCCCCAGCATTTT.

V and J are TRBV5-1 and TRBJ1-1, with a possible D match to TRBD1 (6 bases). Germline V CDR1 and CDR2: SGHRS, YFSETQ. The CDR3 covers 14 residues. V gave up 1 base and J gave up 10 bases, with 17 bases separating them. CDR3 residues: CASSLMTGPDGAFF. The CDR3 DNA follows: TGCGCCAGCAGCTTGATGACAGGCCCGGATGGAGCTTTCTTT.

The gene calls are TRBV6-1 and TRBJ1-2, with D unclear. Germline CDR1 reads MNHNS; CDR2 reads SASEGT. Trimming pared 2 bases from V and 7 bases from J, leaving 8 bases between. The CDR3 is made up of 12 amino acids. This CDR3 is CASSENEGGYTF. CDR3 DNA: TGTGCCAGCAGTGAAAATGAGGGTGGCTACACCTTC.

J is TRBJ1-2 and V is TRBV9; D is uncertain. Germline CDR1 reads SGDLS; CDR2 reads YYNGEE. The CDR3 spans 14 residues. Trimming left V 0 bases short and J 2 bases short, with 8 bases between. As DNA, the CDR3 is TGTGCCAGCAGCGTAGGGCCCGGGAACTATGGCTACACCTTC. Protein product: CASSVGPGNYGYTF.

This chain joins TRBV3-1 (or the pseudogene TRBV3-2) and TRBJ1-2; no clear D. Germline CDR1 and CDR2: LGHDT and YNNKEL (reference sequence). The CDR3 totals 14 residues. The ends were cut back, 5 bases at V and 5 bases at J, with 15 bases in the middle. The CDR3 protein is CASSFFKAHYGYTF. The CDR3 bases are TGTGCCAGCAGCTTTTTTAAAGCCCATTATGGCTACACCTTC.

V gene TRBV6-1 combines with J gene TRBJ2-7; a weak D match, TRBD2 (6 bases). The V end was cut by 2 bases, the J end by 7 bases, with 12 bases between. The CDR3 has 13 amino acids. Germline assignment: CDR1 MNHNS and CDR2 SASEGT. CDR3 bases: TGTGCCAGCAGTGAACCCGAAGCGGGTGAGCAGTACTTC. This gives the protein CASSEPEAGEQYF.

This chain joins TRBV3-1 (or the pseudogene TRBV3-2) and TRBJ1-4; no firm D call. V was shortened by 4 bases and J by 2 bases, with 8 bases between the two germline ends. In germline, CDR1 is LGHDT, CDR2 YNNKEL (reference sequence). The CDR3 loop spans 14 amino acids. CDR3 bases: TGTGCCAGCAGCCCCTTAGTTACTAATGAAAAACTGTTTTTT. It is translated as CASSPLVTNEKLFF.

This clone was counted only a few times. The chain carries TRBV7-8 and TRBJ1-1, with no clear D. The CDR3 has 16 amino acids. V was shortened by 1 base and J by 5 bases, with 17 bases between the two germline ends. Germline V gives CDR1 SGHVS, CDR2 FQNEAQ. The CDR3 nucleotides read TGTGCCAGCAGCTTAGAGGCAGCCCGTCAGGTAACTGAAGCTTTCTTT. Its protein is CASSLEAARQVTEAFF.

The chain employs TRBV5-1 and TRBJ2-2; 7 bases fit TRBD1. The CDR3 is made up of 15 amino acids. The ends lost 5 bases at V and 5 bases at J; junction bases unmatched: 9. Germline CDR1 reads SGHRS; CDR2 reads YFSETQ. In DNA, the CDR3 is TGCGCCAGCAGTTGGGGGACAGCTACTACCGGGGAGCTGTTTTTT. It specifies CASSWGTATTGELFF.